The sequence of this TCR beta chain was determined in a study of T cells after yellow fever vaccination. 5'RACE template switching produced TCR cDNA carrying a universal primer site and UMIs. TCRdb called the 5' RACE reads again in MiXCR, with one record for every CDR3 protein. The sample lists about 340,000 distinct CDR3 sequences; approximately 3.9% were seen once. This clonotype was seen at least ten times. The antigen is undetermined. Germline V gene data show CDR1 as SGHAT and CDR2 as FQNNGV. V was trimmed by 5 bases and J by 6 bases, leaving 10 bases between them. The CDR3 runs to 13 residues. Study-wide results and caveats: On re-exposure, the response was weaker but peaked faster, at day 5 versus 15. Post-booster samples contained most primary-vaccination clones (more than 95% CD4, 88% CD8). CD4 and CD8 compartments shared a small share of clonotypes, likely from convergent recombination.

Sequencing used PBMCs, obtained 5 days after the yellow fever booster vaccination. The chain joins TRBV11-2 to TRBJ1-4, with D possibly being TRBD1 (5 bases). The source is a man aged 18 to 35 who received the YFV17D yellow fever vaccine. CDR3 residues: CASSGRGDEKLFF. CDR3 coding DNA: TGTGCCAGCAGCGGAAGGGGAGATGAAAAACTGTTTTTT.